Following are 14 T cell receptor beta chains from one sample sequenced in a study of blood T cell repertoires in COVID-19. Profiling relied on immunoSEQ multiplex PCR, and the TCRdb table lists in-frame clones only, not all of them. Of some 200,000 clones listed, about 80% are singletons. Sequences were obtained from peripheral blood. The receptors here all came from a woman in her seventies with acute or convalescent COVID-19.

This rearrangement joins TRBV5-1 to TRBJ2-7, with TRBD2 identical over 12 bases. V was clipped by 0 bases and J by 2 bases; unmatched bases: 6. Per germline, CDR1 SGHRS and CDR2 YFSETQ. This CDR3 has 17 residues. CDR3 nucleotide sequence: TGCGCCAGCAGCTTGGGCGGGACTAGCGGGCAGACCTACGAGCAGTACTTC. It encodes CASSLGGTSGQTYEQYF.

The rearrangement uses TRBV6-1 and TRBJ2-1; 9 bases are shared with TRBD1. Per germline, CDR1 MNHNS and CDR2 SASEGT. The length of the CDR3 is 14 residues. With 5 bases clipped from V and 9 bases from J, the junction kept 8 bases outside the gene matches. This CDR3 reads CASSTGQGIGEQFF. CDR3 in DNA: TGTGCCAGCAGTACGGGACAGGGTATTGGTGAGCAGTTCTTC.

CDR3 nucleotides: TGTGCCAGCAGCTTAGGGAACAGGGGCGACTACGAGCAGTACTTC. It yields the protein CASSLGNRGDYEQYF. V and J are TRBV7-8 and TRBJ2-7, with 7 bases fitting TRBD1. Per the germline V gene, CDR1 is SGHVS and CDR2 is FQNEAQ. The CDR3 totals 15 residues. V shed 1 base, J shed 3 bases, and the junction held 6 bases outside the gene matches.

The chain uses TRBV5-1 and TRBJ2-7; 10 bases align to TRBD2. Germline CDR1 and CDR2: SGHRS and YFSETQ. The trim removed 4 bases at V and 1 base at J, leaving 8 bases unmatched. The CDR3 covers 16 residues. CDR3 coding DNA: TGCGCCAGCAGCGAACTACCTAGCGGGGGTTCCTACGAGCAGTACTTC. Its protein product is CASSELPSGGSYEQYF.

V gene TRBV2 combines with J gene TRBJ1-6; TRBD1 matches 8 bases. The CDR3 covers 16 residues. The ends lost 1 base at V and 7 bases at J; junction bases unmatched: 6. CDR1 and CDR2 (germline): SNHLY, FYNNEI. CDR3 in amino acids: CASSEVTGAFNSPLHF. In nucleotides, the CDR3 is TGTGCCAGCAGTGAAGTGACAGGGGCTTTCAATTCACCCCTCCACTTT. Filled out from reference TRBV2 and TRBJ1-6, the complete variable domain reads EPEVTQTPSHQVTQMGQEVILRCVPISNHLYFYWYRQILGQKVEFLVSFYNNEISEKSEIFDDQFSVERPDGSNFTLKIRSTKLEDSAMYFCASSEVTGAFNSPLHFGNGTRLTVT.

The CDR3 reads CSVQQGAGETQYF. The CDR3 DNA follows: TGCAGCGTTCAACAGGGGGCCGGTGAGACCCAGTACTTC. V is TRBV29-1 and J is TRBJ2-5, with 9 bases lining up with TRBD1. The germline gives CDR1 SQVTM, CDR2 ANQGSEA. Trimming cost V 5 bases and J 5 bases; bases outside gene matches: 6. The CDR3 extends over 13 amino acids.

This chain connects TRBV10-3 to TRBJ2-6; tentatively, D is TRBD1 (5 bases). The CDR3 consists of 16 residues. The germline V gene encodes CDR1 ENHRY and CDR2 SYGVKD. Trimming removed 3 bases from V and 3 bases from J, with 12 bases in between. The CDR3 sequence: CAISEQENLGANVLTF. CDR3 DNA sequence: TGTGCCATCAGTGAACAGGAGAACCTTGGGGCCAACGTCCTGACTTTC.

The chain carries TRBV5-1 and TRBJ2-1; 7 nucleotides line up with TRBD2. V shed 2 bases, J shed 4 bases, and the junction held 0 bases outside the gene matches. The CDR3 covers 13 residues. The germline V gene encodes CDR1 SGHRS and CDR2 YFSETQ. The CDR3 DNA reads as TGCGCCAGCAGCTTCGGGGGGTACAATGAGCAGTTCTTC. This gives the protein CASSFGGYNEQFF.

The chain employs TRBV5-1 and TRBJ2-2; 7 bases line up with TRBD2. The V gene's germline CDR1 is SGHRS and CDR2 YFSETQ. This CDR3 is 16 amino acids long. Losses at the gene ends were 0 bases for V and 4 bases for J; bases not matched to a gene: 6. The CDR3 DNA reads TGCGCCAGCAGCTTGGCGGGCGGGAGAGGCACCGGGGAGCTGTTTTTT. Amino acids: CASSLAGGRGTGELFF.

The chain recombines TRBV6-6 with TRBJ1-5, with 8 nucleotides matching TRBD1. The CDR3 extends over 16 amino acids. Germline V gene sequence: CDR1 MNHNY, CDR2 SVGAGI (reference sequence). Trimming removed 1 base from V and 7 bases from J; junction bases left unmatched: 9. CDR3 DNA: TGTGCCAGCAGTTACTACCCGGACAGGGAAGAACAGCCCCAGCATTTT. Translating gives CASSYYPDREEQPQHF.

V gene TRBV12-3 or TRBV12-4 combines with J gene TRBJ2-3; maybe TRBD1 (5 bases). V was cut by 3 bases and J by 4 bases, with 8 bases left in between. The CDR3 consists of 13 residues. The CDR3 sequence is CASSFSRADTQYF. CDR3 DNA: TGTGCCAGCAGTTTCTCCAGGGCAGATACGCAGTATTTT.

This chain uses TRBV3-1 (or the pseudogene TRBV3-2) with TRBJ2-1; 11 positions agree with TRBD2. The CDR3 extends over 17 amino acids. Germline values: CDR1 LGHDT, CDR2 YNNKEL (reference sequence). With 0 bases clipped from V and 7 bases from J, the junction kept 8 bases outside the gene matches. DNA of the CDR3: TGTGCCAGCAGCCAAGATTTAGTGACTAGCGGGATGAATGAGCAGTTCTTC. Amino acid sequence: CASSQDLVTSGMNEQFF.

This clone was detected once. The V call is TRBV6-1, the J call TRBJ1-5, with D possibly being TRBD1 (6 bases). The germline V and J ends were trimmed by 2 bases and 7 bases, with 18 bases remaining between them. The CDR3 consists of 16 residues. Germline CDR1 is MNHNS and CDR2 is SASEGT. The CDR3 nucleotides read TGTGCCAGCAGTGAAAGGGGGAGGGGAGCTGGCCAGCCCCAGCATTTT. Translation gives CASSERGRGAGQPQHF.

This clone has just one count. V gene TRBV6-1 combines with J gene TRBJ1-1; 8 positions agree with TRBD1. Germline CDR1 reads MNHNS; CDR2 reads SASEGT. The CDR3 is 15 amino acids. The V segment lost 0 bases and the J segment 7 bases; nucleotides outside the gene matches: 7. This chain's CDR3 is CASSEADGTGGEAFF. CDR3 nucleotides: TGTGCCAGCAGTGAAGCGGACGGGACAGGAGGTGAAGCTTTCTTT.